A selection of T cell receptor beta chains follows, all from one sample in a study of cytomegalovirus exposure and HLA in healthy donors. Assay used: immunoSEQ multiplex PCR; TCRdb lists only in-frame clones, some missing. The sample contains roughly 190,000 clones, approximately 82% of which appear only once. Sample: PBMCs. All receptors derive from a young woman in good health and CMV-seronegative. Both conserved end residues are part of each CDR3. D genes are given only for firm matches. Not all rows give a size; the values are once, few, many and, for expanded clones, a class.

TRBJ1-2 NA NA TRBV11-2 TGTGCCAGCAGCTCTCTCCGGGGAGAGGACTATGGCTACACCTTC CASSSLRGEDYGYTF
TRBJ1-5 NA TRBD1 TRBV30 TGTGCCTGGAGTGCGGACAGGGGGCGAGGGTCCAATCAGCCCCAGCATTTT CAWSADRGRGSNQPQHF
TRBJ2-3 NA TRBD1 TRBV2 TGTGCCAGCAGGTCGGATACAGGGGGAAATACGCAGTATTTT CASRSDTGGNTQYF
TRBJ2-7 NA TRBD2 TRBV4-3 TGCGCCAGCAGCCAACAAAGGACTAGCGGGATTTTCGCCTACGAGCAGTACTTC CASSQQRTSGIFAYEQYF
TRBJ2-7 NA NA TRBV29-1 TGCAGCGTAGGAAAGACAGCCAGCTCCTACGAGCAGTACTTC CSVGKTASSYEQYF
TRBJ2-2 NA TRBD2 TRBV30 TGTGCCTGGAGTGTACCCCAGACCTTAGCGGGCCGGAACACCGGGGAGCTGTTTTTT CAWSVPQTLAGRNTGELFF
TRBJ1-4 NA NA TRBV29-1 TGCAGCGTTGTAGTCGAACAGGTTAATGAAAAACTGTTTTTT CSVVVEQVNEKLFF
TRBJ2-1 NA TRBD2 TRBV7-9 TGTTCCAGCAGCTTTCCCGGGACTAGCGGCAATGAGCAGTTCTTC CSSSFPGTSGNEQFF
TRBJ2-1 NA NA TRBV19 TGTGCCAGTAGTACCCGGAGCGGTTCTACCTACAATGAGCAGTTCTTC CASSTRSGSTYNEQFF
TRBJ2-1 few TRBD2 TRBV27 TGTGCCAGCGGACTAGCGGGATACAATGAGCAGTTCTTC CASGLAGYNEQFF
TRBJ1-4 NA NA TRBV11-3 TGTGCCAGCAGCTTGAGGAGAACAAATGAAAAACTGTTTTTT CASSLRRTNEKLFF
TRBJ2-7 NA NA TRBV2 TGTGCCAGCAGCCCTCGACAGGGACTCTCCTACGAGCAGTACTTC CASSPRQGLSYEQYF
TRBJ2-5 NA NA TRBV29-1 TGCAGCGTGGAGGACGGTTCCCAAGAGACCCAGTACTTC CSVEDGSQETQYF
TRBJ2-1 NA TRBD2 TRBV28 TGTGCCAGCAGAAAACGTAGCGGGAGCCCCTACAATGAGCAGTTCTTC CASRKRSGSPYNEQFF
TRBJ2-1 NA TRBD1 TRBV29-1 TGCAGCGTTGAAGCCCGGGACAGGGAAAATGAGCAGTTCTTC CSVEARDRENEQFF
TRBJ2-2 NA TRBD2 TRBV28 TGTGCCAGCACCGGCGGGAGGGCATCGCCCGGGGAGCTGTTTTTT CASTGGRASPGELFF
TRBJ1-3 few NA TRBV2 TGTGCCAGCAGTGTTCAGGGAATTCGCTCTGGAAACACCATATATTTT CASSVQGIRSGNTIYF
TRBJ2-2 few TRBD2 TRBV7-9 TGTGCCAGCAGCTTAGGGCGGGAGTGGATTGACGGGGAGCTGTTTTTT CASSLGREWIDGELFF
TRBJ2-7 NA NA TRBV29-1 TGCAGCGCCCGCCCGGGGGACTCCTACGAGCAGTACTTC CSARPGDSYEQYF
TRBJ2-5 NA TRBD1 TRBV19 TGTGCCAGTAGTGGAGGAACCGGGACAGAGGAGGAGACCCAGTACTTC CASSGGTGTEEETQYF
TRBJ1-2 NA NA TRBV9 TGTGCCAGCAGCGTCGGGGTGTCTCGGGGCTACACCTTC CASSVGVSRGYTF
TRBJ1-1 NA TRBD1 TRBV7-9 TGTGCCAGCAGTCAGAACAGGGGAGGCACTGAAGCTTTCTTT CASSQNRGGTEAFF
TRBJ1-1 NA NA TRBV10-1 TGCGCCAGTAATACAGGGATGGCCACTGAAGCTTTCTTT CASNTGMATEAFF
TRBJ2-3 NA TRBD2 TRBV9 TGTGCCAGCAGCGTAGGAACCAGCGGGAAAACAGATACGCAGTATTTT CASSVGTSGKTDTQYF
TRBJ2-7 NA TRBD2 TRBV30 TGTGCGTTTACTAGCGCCCTCTACGAGCAGTACTTC CAFTSALYEQYF
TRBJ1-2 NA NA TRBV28 TGTGCCAGCAGGCCTCCAAGCTTCTATGGCTACACCTTC CASRPPSFYGYTF
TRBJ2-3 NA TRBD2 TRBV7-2 TGTGCCAGCAGCCCATATAGCGGGAGATTTGATACGCAGTATTTT CASSPYSGRFDTQYF
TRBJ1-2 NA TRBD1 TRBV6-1 TGTGCCAGCACCAGGGGGCATGGCTACACCTTC CASTRGHGYTF
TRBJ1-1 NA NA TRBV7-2 TGTGCCAGCAGCCCATTAAAAGGGGCATTGGGAAGGGAAGCTTTCTTT CASSPLKGALGREAFF
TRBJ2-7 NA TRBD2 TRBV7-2 TGTGCCAGCAGCACGGGACTAGCGGGAGGGTACGAGCAGTACTTC CASSTGLAGGYEQYF
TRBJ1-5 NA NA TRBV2 TGTGCCAGTAGCGGAGGGGCTGGGGGCAATCAGCCCCAGCATTTT CASSGGAGGNQPQHF
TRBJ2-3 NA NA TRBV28 TGTGCCAGCAGTTTAGAGTTCGTCGATACGCAGTATTTT CASSLEFVDTQYF
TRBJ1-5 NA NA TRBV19 TGTGCCAGTAGTATTCAGGAGGGGTTAGTAGGTAATCAGCCCCAGCATTTT CASSIQEGLVGNQPQHF
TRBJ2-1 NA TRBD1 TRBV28 TGTGCCCGGACAGGAGAGAATGAGCAGTTCTTC CARTGENEQFF
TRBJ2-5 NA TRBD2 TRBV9 TGTGCCAGCAGCGGGGGGCTAGCGGGAGGTACGAGGGAGACCCAGTACTTC CASSGGLAGGTRETQYF
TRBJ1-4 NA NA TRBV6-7 TGTGCCAGCTCCAATGCCGGAGATGCAACTAATGAAAAACTGTTTTTT CASSNAGDATNEKLFF
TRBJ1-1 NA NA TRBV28 TGTGCCAGCAATCCCGCGGGGGGCCGCACTGAAGCTTTCTTT CASNPAGGRTEAFF
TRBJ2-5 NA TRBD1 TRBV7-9 TGTGCCAGCAGCTCAAGACCATCCTGGGACAGGGGGTCCGGGACCCAGTACTTC CASSSRPSWDRGSGTQYF
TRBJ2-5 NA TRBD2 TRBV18 TGTGCCAGCTCACCAGGGGAGGGCGAAGAGACCCAGTACTTC CASSPGEGEETQYF
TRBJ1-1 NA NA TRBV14 TGTGCCAGCAGCCCCCGCGCAGGGCGAACTGAAGCTTTCTTT CASSPRAGRTEAFF
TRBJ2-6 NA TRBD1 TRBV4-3 TGCGCCAGCAGCCAGGCTACAGGGGCTGGGGCCAACGTCCTGACTTTC CASSQATGAGANVLTF
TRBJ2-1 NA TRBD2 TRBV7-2 TGTGCCAGCAGCTTATGGGGCCCCACTAGCGGGACTGACAATGAGCAGTTCTTC CASSLWGPTSGTDNEQFF
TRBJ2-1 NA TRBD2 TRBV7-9 TGTGCCAGCAGCTTAGTACCGAAAGGGGAGCGGGGCGCCTACAATGAGCAGTTCTTC CASSLVPKGERGAYNEQFF
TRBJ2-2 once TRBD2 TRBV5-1 TGCGCCAGCAGCGCTAGCGGGAGCCAGGGGGAGCTGTTTTTT CASSASGSQGELFF
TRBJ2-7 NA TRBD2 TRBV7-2 TGTGCCAGCAGGGGGGGGACTAGCTCTCTGGGGGAGCAGTACTTC CASRGGTSSLGEQYF
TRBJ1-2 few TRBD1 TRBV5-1 TGCGCCAGCAGCCATGGACAGGGACAATATGGCTACACCTTC CASSHGQGQYGYTF
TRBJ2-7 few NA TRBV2 TGTGCCAGCAGTGAAGCCGGGACTCTTAGAGGGGAGCAGTACTTC CASSEAGTLRGEQYF
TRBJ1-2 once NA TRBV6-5 TGTGCCAGCAGTTTGGGAGGGGGTCGGGGCTACACCTTC CASSLGGGRGYTF
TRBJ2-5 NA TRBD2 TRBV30 TGTGCCTGGAGTCCCTTTCTAGCGGGAGAGACCCAGTACTTC CAWSPFLAGETQYF
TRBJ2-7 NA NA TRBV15 TGTGCCACCAGCAGATCGGGATTGACGGGCTACGAGCAGTACTTC CATSRSGLTGYEQYF
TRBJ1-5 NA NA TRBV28 TGTGCCAGCAGTTTATTTCTACCCAGCAGAGGTCGCGATCAGCCCCAGCATTTT CASSLFLPSRGRDQPQHF
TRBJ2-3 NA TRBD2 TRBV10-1 TGCGCCAGCAGTGGGGGACTAGCGGAATTCACAGATACGCAGTATTTT CASSGGLAEFTDTQYF
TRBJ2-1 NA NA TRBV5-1 TGCGCCAGCAGCTTGGCAGGGAATGAGCAGTTCTTC CASSLAGNEQFF
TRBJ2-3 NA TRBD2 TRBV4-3 TGCGCCAGCAGCCAAGATCGGCTAGCGGGTATTTCAGATACGCAGTATTTT CASSQDRLAGISDTQYF
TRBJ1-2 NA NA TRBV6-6 TGTGCCAGCAGCCAGGGGCCGGGAACTGTCCGAGGGGGCTACACCTTC CASSQGPGTVRGGYTF
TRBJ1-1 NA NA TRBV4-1 TGCGCCAGCAGCCAAGACGGGGGAGAGGTGAACACTGAAGCTTTCTTT CASSQDGGEVNTEAFF
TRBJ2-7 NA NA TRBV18 TGTGCCAGCTCACCAGCAGGGCTCTCCTACGAGCAGTACTTC CASSPAGLSYEQYF